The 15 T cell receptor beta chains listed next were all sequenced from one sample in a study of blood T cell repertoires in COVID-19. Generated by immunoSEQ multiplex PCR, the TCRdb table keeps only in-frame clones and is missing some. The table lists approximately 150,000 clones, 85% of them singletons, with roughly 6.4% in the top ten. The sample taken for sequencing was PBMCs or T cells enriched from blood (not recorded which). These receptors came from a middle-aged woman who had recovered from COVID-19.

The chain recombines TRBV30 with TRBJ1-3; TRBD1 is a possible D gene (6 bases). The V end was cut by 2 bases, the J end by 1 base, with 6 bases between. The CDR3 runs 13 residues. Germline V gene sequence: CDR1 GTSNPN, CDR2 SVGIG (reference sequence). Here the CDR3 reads CAWSTGSGNTIYF. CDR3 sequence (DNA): TGTGCCTGGAGTACAGGGTCTGGAAACACCATATATTTT.

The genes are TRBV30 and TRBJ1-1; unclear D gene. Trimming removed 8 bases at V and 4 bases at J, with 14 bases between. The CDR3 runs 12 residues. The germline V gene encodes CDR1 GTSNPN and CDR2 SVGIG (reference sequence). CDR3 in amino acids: CAGEGVSTEAFF. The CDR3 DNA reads TGTGCCGGAGAGGGAGTATCCACTGAAGCTTTCTTT.

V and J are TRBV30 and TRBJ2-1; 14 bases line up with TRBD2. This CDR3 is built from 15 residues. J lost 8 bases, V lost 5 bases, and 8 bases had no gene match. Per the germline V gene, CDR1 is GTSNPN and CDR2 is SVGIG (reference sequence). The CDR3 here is CAWYPGLAGAYEQFF. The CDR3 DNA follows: TGTGCCTGGTACCCGGGACTAGCGGGGGCATATGAGCAGTTCTTC.

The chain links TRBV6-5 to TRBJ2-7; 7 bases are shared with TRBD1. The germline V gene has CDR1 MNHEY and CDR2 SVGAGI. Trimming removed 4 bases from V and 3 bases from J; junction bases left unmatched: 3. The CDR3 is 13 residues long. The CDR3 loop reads CASSLRDSYEQYF. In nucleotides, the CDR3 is TGTGCCAGCAGTTTACGGGACAGCTACGAGCAGTACTTC.

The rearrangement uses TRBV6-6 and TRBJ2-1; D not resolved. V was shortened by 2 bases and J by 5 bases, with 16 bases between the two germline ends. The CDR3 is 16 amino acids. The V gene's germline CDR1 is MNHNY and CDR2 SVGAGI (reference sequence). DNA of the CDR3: TGTGCCAGCAGTTACAGTACCCCGGAGTTCCACAATGAGCAGTTCTTC. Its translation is CASSYSTPEFHNEQFF.

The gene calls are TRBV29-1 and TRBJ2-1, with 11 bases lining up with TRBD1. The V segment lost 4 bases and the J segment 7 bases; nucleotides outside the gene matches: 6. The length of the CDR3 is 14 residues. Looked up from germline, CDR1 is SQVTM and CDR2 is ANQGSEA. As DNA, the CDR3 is TGCAGCGTTGGTAGGACAGGGGGCTCGAATGAGCAGTTCTTC. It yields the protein CSVGRTGGSNEQFF.

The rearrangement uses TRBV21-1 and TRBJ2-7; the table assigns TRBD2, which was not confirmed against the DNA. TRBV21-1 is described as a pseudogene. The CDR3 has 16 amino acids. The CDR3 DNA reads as TGTGCCACCTTAGGGGGAGGGTCTCATGCCTCCTACGAGCAGTACTTC. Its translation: CATLGGGSHASYEQYF.

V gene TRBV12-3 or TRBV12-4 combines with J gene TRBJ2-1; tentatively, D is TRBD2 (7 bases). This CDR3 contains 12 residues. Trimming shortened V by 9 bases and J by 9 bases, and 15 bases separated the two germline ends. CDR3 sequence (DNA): TGTGCCAGTTGTCCCGGGGGGCGTGAGCAGTTCTTC. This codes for CASCPGGREQFF.

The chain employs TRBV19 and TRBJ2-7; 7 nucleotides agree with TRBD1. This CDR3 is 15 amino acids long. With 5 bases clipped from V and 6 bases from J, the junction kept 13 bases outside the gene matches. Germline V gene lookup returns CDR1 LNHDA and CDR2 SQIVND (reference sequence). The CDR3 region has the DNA TGTGCCAGTAGTCCCCGACGGGACAGTTCACCCGAGCAGTACTTC. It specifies CASSPRRDSSPEQYF.

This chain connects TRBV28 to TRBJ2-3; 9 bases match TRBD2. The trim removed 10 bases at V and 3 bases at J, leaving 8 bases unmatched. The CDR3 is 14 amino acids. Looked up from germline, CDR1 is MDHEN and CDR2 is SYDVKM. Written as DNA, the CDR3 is TGTGCCACCTCGGGGCGGGGGGGGACAGATACGCAGTATTTT. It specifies CATSGRGGTDTQYF.

CDR3 bases: TGTGCCAGCAGTCAGGGGACGGACTATGGCTACACCTTC. This gives the protein CASSQGTDYGYTF. This chain connects TRBV6-5 to TRBJ1-2, with D possibly TRBD1 on 6 matching bases. Trimming cost V 5 bases and J 3 bases, with 10 bases left between them. The CDR3 spans 13 residues. Germline loops: CDR1 MNHEY, CDR2 SVGAGI.

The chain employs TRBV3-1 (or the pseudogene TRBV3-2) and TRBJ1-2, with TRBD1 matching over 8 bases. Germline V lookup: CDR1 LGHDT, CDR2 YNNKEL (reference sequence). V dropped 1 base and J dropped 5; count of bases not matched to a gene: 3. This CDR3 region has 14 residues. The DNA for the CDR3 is TGTGCCAGCAGCCAAGCACAGGGGGAGTATGGCTACACCTTC. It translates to CASSQAQGEYGYTF.

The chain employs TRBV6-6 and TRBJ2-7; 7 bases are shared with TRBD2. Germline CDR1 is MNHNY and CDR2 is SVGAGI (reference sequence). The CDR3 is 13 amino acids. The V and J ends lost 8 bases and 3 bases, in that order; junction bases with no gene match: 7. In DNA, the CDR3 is TGTGCCAGCGCAATCGGGGGGAACTACGAGCAGTACTTC. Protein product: CASAIGGNYEQYF.

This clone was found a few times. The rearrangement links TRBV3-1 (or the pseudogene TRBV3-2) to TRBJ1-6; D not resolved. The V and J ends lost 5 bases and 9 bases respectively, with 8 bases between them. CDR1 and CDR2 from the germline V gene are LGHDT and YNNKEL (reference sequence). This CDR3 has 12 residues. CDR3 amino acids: CASSEPGSPLHF. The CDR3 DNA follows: TGTGCCAGCAGCGAACCCGGTTCACCCCTCCACTTT.

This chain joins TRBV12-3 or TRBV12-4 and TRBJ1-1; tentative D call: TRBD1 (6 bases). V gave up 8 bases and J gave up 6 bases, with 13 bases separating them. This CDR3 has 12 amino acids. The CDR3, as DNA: TGTGCCAGCTCCGGACAGTATTCTGAAGCTTTCTTT. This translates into CASSGQYSEAFF.